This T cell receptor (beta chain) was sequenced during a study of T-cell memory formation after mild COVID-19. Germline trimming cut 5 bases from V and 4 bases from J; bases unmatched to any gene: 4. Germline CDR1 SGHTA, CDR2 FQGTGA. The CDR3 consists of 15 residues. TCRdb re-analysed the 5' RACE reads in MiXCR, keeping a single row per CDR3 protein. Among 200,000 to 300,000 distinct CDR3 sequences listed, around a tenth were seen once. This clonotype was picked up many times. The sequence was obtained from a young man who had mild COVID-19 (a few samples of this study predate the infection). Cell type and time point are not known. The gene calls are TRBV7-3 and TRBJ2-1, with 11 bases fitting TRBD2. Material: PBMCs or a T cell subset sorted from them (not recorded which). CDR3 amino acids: CASSKLAGAYNEQFF. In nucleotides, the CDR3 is TGTGCCAGCAGCAAACTAGCGGGGGCTTACAATGAGCAGTTCTTC.